The source of this T cell receptor beta chain is a study of T cell clonality in common variable immunodeficiency. CVID and control samples used equivalent genomic DNA input. Using immunoSEQ multiplex PCR, the repertoire was profiled, and TCRdb retains in-frame clones only, with some absent. The sample includes about 26,000 clones, none of them occurring once. The table lists this clone with many counts. Its target is unknown. The read ends 3 residues shy of where the CDR3 ends; the end is completed using the germline J gene. Aged about 8 to 64 years, CVID subjects averaged roughly 43 years old. The study's findings and limits: In common variable immunodeficiency, TCR beta chains reportedly carried fewer deletions and N-nucleotide insertions. CVID subjects had higher TCRbeta clonality than healthy controls, most marked in about a third.

V dropped 5 bases and J dropped 1 base, with 5 bases sitting between them. The CDR3 loop spans 12 amino acids. Per the germline V gene, CDR1 is MNHEY and CDR2 is SVGEGT. The sequence derives from a human donor with common variable immunodeficiency. The chain uses TRBV6-2 or TRBV6-3 and TRBJ2-5; the D is unclear. Source material: peripheral blood mononuclear cells. The sequenced part of the CDR3 DNA is TGTGCCAGCAGTCCAATCCAAGAGACC. Residues: CASSPIQET. The whole CDR3 sequence is CASSPIQETQYF.